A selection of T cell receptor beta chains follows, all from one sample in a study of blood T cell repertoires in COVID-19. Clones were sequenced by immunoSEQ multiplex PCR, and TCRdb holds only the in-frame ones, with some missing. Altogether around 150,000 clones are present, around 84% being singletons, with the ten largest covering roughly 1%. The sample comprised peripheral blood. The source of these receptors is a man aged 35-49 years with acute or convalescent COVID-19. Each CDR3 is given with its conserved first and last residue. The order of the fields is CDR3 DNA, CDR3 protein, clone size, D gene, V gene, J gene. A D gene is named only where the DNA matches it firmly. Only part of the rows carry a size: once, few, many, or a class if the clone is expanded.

TGTGCCAGCAGCTATGGACAGGGTGAACAGCCCCAGCATTTT	CASSYGQGEQPQHF	NA	TRBD1	TRBV5-4	TRBJ1-5
TGTGCCAGCACCCCCCGGGACAGGGGGTTCAACGGCTACACCTTC	CASTPRDRGFNGYTF	NA	TRBD1	TRBV5-8	TRBJ1-2
TGCGCCAGCAGCTCTACAGGGGGGTACCAAGAGACCCAGTACTTC	CASSSTGGYQETQYF	NA	TRBD1	TRBV5-1	TRBJ2-5
TGTGCCAGCTTCGTCTCCCGGGGGGCGCGAGGAGCTTTCTTT	CASFVSRGARGAFF	few	NA	TRBV28	TRBJ1-1
TGCAGTGCTAGATTCCGCGGCGGCTACACCTTC	CSARFRGGYTF	once	NA	TRBV20-1	TRBJ1-2
TGTGCCTGGAGAAGGGACAGGGGATCTAACTATGGCTACACCTTC	CAWRRDRGSNYGYTF	few	TRBD1	TRBV30	TRBJ1-2
TGTGCCAGCAGTTGGGGCAGACGAGAGACCCAGTACTTC	CASSWGRRETQYF	NA	NA	TRBV6-6	TRBJ2-5
TGTGCCAGCACAATTCGCCCAGGGAATGGCTACACCTTC	CASTIRPGNGYTF	NA	NA	TRBV6-6	TRBJ1-2
TGTGCCAGCAGTAGGGTTTACTCTAGCGTAAGTGAGCAGTTCTTC	CASSRVYSSVSEQFF	once	NA	TRBV2	TRBJ2-1
TGTGCCAGCAGCGCCGGCTCAGGGTGGGCCGTTCGTGGCTACACCTTC	CASSAGSGWAVRGYTF	once	NA	TRBV9	TRBJ1-2
TGTGCTAGTGTCTCAGGGGGAAGCACTGAAGCTTTCTTT	CASVSGGSTEAFF	NA	TRBD1	TRBV12-5	TRBJ1-1
TGCAGCGCCCAGGGGGACAGAGCTGGAAACACCATATATTTT	CSAQGDRAGNTIYF	NA	TRBD1	TRBV29-1	TRBJ1-3
TGTGCCAGCAGCGAAGACAGGGGAGGTGAAAAACTGTTTTTT	CASSEDRGGEKLFF	NA	TRBD1	TRBV2	TRBJ1-4
TGTGCCAGCAGAAATTCTGGACAGGGCCATAATTCACCCCTCCACTTT	CASRNSGQGHNSPLHF	NA	TRBD1	TRBV28	TRBJ1-6
TGTGCCAGCAGTGAGACAGGGCCCTATGGCTACACCTTC	CASSETGPYGYTF	NA	TRBD1	TRBV6-1	TRBJ1-2
TGTGCCAGCAGCAAACGAGGGAGTTCACCCCTCCACTTT	CASSKRGSSPLHF	NA	NA	TRBV11-1	TRBJ1-6
TGTGCCAGCAGCCCTGACAGTTCGTATGGCTACACCTTC	CASSPDSSYGYTF	NA	NA	TRBV5-6	TRBJ1-2
TGTGCCAGCAGTTACCGAACAGCCCTCAACACCGGGGAGCTGTTTTTT	CASSYRTALNTGELFF	NA	NA	TRBV6-6	TRBJ2-2